This TCR beta chain was observed in a study of memory CD4+ T cells and cytomegalovirus serostatus. The sample holds a few counts of this clone. Original data processing: Out-of-frame sequences were removed, leaving 2,000,000 or so distinct TCRbeta sequences. Clones were read by immunoSEQ multiplex PCR, and TCRdb kept only the in-frame ones, dropping some. D and trimming come from the DNA, and the V and J calls and clone size come from that table. The sample has 35,000 to 45,000 clones, 79% seen once; the top ten hold about 5.8%. Single viable CD3+CD4+CD8-CD45RO+ cells were sorted as the memory CD4+ T cells. Germline V gene data show CDR1 as MNHNS and CDR2 as SASEGT. This CDR3 comprises 14 residues. Unmatched junction bases numbered 7, after V lost 6 bases and J lost 3 bases.

The origin of this receptor is an adult in good health and CMV-seropositive. This chain connects TRBV6-1 to TRBJ1-2, with 7 bases fitting TRBD1. The sequencing sample was made of memory CD4+ T cells from blood. The CDR3: CASRGQLEYYGYTF. The CDR3 DNA reads as TGTGCCAGCAGGGGACAGCTGGAATACTATGGCTACACCTTC.